This T cell receptor beta chain stems from a study of shared T cell receptors in the human thymus. V shed 3 bases and J 7 bases; nucleotides not matched to a gene: 10. The V gene's germline CDR1 is SGHNT and CDR2 YYREEE (reference sequence). This CDR3 comprises 16 residues. The protocol was immunoSEQ multiplex PCR, while the TCRdb copy is restricted to in-frame clones and leaves out a portion. The sample shows just under 550,000 clones, roughly 74% of them seen only once. This clone was counted a few times. The sample was also linked to a second study, of human thymus T cells. Per that paper: Thymus specimens were resections from corrective heart surgery. Thymic and blood repertoires seemed to favor certain V and J genes. Thymic TCR repertoires of unrelated people reportedly overlapped highly.

The sample taken for sequencing was thymocytes. This rearrangement joins TRBV5-4 to TRBJ1-2; 12 bases map to TRBD1. This TCR derives from a boy under three years old with a congenital heart defect. CDR3 in amino acids: CASSSDTGQGAFGYTF. The CDR3 DNA reads as TGTGCCAGCAGCTCCGACACGGGACAGGGGGCCTTTGGCTACACCTTC.